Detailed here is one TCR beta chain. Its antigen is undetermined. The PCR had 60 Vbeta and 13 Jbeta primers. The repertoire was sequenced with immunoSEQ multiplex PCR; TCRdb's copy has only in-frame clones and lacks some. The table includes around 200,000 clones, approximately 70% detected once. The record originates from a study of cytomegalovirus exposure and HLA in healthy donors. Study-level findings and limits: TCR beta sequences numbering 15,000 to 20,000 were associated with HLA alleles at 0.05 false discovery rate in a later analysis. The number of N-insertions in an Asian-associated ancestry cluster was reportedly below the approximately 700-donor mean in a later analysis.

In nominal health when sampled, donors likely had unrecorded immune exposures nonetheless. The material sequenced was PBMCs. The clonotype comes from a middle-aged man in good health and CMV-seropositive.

CDR3: CASSFLSGEDTQYF. CDR3 nucleotides: TGCGCCAGCAGCTTTCTAAGCGGGGAGGATACGCAGTATTTT. This chain uses TRBV5-1 with TRBJ2-3; 7 bases align to TRBD2. CDR3 length equals 14 residues. The junction had 6 bases not matched to a gene; V was cut back by 2 bases and J by 6 bases. In germline, CDR1 is SGHRS, CDR2 YFSETQ.